Following are 12 T cell receptor beta chains from one sample sequenced in a study of cytomegalovirus exposure and HLA in healthy donors. The PCR employed 60 Vbeta primers together with 13 Jbeta primers. This table comes from immunoSEQ multiplex PCR, and its TCRdb copy is limited to in-frame clones, with some not included. Of some 54,000 clones listed, around 81% are singletons. Input material: PBMCs. These receptors were taken from a male donor in good health and CMV-seronegative.

The genes are TRBV4-3 and TRBJ2-2; D ambiguous. The CDR3 has 17 residues. Germline V CDR1 and CDR2: LGHNA, YSLEER. Trimming shortened V by 0 bases and J by 4 bases, and 15 bases separated the two germline ends. The chain's CDR3 is CASSQDPQRRSTGELFF. DNA for the CDR3: TGCGCCAGCAGCCAAGATCCCCAGCGCCGGAGCACCGGGGAGCTGTTTTTT.

The rearrangement joins TRBV11-2 to TRBJ1-1; no reliable D call. This CDR3 has 14 residues. Between the trimmed V and J ends, which lost 2 bases and 1 base, there was a span of 8 bases. Germline CDR1 SGHAT, CDR2 FQNNGV. CDR3 sequence reads: CASSLLAANTEAFF. DNA of the CDR3: TGTGCCAGCAGCTTACTCGCGGCGAACACTGAAGCTTTCTTT.

The rearrangement uses TRBV7-2 and TRBJ1-2, with 10 bases that match TRBD1. The V segment lost 5 bases and the J segment 5 bases; nucleotides outside the gene matches: 8. The CDR3 length is 15 residues. Germline assignment: CDR1 SGHTA and CDR2 FQGNSA. CDR3: CASSARTGGFYGYTF. In DNA form, the CDR3 reads TGTGCCAGCAGCGCCAGGACAGGGGGATTTTATGGCTACACCTTC.

The chain is built from TRBV9 and TRBJ2-5; 7 bases agree with TRBD1. This CDR3 comprises 12 residues. Per the germline V gene, CDR1 is SGDLS and CDR2 is YYNGEE. V dropped 4 bases and J dropped 5; count of bases not matched to a gene: 2. CDR3 nucleotides: TGTGCCAGCAGCCCACAGGGGGAGACCCAGTACTTC. It codes for CASSPQGETQYF.

The rearrangement uses TRBV25-1 and TRBJ2-7, with 12 bases that match TRBD2. The CDR3 consists of 17 residues. Trimming removed 1 base from V and 4 bases from J; junction bases left unmatched: 8. CDR1 is MGHDK and CDR2 is SYGVNS in the germline V gene. DNA for the CDR3: TGTGCCAGCAGTGAATCCCGGCCAGGGACTAGCGGGTACGAGCAGTACTTC. Translating it yields CASSESRPGTSGYEQYF.

The chain employs TRBV5-6 and TRBJ2-7; possible D gene TRBD1, 7 bases. The CDR3 sequence is 17 residues long. The germline CDR1 and CDR2 sequences are SGHDT and YYEEEE. The V gene lost 5 bases and the J gene lost 0 bases, with 21 bases spanning the gap. The DNA of the CDR3 is TGTGCCAGCAGTGAACTCCCAGGGGGGACCTTCTCCTACGAGCAGTACTTC. Protein: CASSELPGGTFSYEQYF.

The J gene is TRBJ2-1, the V gene TRBV6-6; D unresolved. This CDR3 comprises 14 residues. The germline CDR1 and CDR2 sequences are MNHNY and SVGAGI (reference sequence). Trimming cost V 6 bases and J 6 bases, with 15 bases left between them. CDR3 sequence: CASSRRSLGNEQFF. In DNA form, the CDR3 reads TGTGCCAGCAGCCGACGGAGCCTGGGCAATGAGCAGTTCTTC.

V usage is TRBV6-1 and J usage is TRBJ1-3; the match to TRBD1 covers 8 bases. From germline, CDR1 is MNHNS and CDR2 SASEGT. The CDR3 is 13 amino acids. Losses at the gene ends were 6 bases for V and 12 bases for J; bases not matched to a gene: 10. The CDR3 DNA reads TGTGCCAGCAGCCATGACAGGGGAAGATACATATATTTT. It is translated as CASSHDRGRYIYF.

V usage is TRBV4-3 and J usage is TRBJ2-5, with 13 bases identical to TRBD2. The last part of the DNA fits TRBJ2-7 better; the J call may be wrong. The CDR3 consists of 17 residues. Germline V lookup: CDR1 LGHNA, CDR2 YSLEER. The CDR3 nucleotides read TGCGCCAGCAGCCAAGAACTAGCGGGGGGGAGCTCCTACGAGCAGTACTTC. It encodes CASSQELAGGSSYEQYF.

The J gene is TRBJ2-1, the V gene TRBV4-3; 12 bases are shared with TRBD2. V trimming: 4 bases; J trimming: 7 bases; junction bases outside the gene matches: 5. This CDR3 spans 15 amino acids. CDR1 and CDR2 from the germline V gene are LGHNA and YSLEER. This CDR3 reads CASSPLAGGPNEQFF. The DNA for the CDR3 is TGCGCCAGCAGCCCCCTAGCGGGGGGGCCAAATGAGCAGTTCTTC.

V usage is TRBV19 and J usage is TRBJ2-5, with 9 positions matching TRBD2. Germline V lookup: CDR1 LNHDA, CDR2 SQIVND (reference sequence). This CDR3 comprises 17 residues. The J segment lost 1 base and the V segment lost 1 base, leaving 7 bases of the junction unmatched. The CDR3 nucleotides read TGTGCCAGTAGTATAGCGGGCCGGCGGGGGGGCCAAGAGACCCAGTACTTC. It is translated as CASSIAGRRGGQETQYF.

J is TRBJ2-2 and V is TRBV7-8; 9 nucleotides match TRBD2. This CDR3 comprises 15 residues. CDR1 and CDR2 from the germline V gene are SGHVS and FQNEAQ. Germline trimming cut 5 bases from V and 1 base from J; bases unmatched to any gene: 2. CDR3 amino acids: CASSPTSGNTGELFF. CDR3 in DNA: TGTGCCAGCAGCCCGACTAGCGGGAACACCGGGGAGCTGTTTTTT.